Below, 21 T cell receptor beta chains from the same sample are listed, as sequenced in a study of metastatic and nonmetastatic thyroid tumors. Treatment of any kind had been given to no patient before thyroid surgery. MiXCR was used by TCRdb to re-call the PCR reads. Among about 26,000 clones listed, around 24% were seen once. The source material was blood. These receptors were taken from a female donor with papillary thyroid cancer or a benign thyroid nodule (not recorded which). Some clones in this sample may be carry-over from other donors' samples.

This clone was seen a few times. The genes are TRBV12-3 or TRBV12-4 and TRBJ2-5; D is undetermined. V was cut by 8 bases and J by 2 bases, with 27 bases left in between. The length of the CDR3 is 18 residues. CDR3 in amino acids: CASRISWGLGGNQETQYF. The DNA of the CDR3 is TGTGCCAGCCGAATTTCGTGGGGTCTGGGTGGGAATCAAGAGACCCAGTACTTC.

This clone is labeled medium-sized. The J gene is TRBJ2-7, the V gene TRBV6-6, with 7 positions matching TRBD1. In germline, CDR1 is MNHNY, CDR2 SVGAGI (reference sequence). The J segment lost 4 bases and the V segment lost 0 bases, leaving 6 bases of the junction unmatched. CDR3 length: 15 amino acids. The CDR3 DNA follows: TGTGCCAGCAGTTACTCGAGGCAGGGGGATTACGAGCAGTACGTC. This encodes CASSYSRQGDYEQYV.

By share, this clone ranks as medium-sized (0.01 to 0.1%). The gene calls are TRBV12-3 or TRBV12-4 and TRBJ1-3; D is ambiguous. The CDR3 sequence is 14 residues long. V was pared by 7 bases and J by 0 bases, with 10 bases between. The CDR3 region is CASTRGTSGNTIYF. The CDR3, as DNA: TGTGCCAGCACCCGAGGCACCTCTGGAAACACCATATATTTT.

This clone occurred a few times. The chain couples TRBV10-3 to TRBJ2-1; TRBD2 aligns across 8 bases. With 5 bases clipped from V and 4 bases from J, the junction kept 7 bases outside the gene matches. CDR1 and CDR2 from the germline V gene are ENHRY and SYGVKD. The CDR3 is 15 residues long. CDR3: CAISSCSGAYNEQFF. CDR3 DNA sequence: TGTGCCATCAGTTCGTGTAGCGGGGCGTACAATGAGCAGTTCTTC.

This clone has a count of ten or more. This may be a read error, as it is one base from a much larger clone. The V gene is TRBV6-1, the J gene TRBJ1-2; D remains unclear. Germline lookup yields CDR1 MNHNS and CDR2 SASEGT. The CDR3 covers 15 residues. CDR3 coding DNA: TGTGCCAGCAGTCCAGTCCTCGAGGGCAGCTATGGCTACGCCTTC. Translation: CASSPVLEGSYGYAF.

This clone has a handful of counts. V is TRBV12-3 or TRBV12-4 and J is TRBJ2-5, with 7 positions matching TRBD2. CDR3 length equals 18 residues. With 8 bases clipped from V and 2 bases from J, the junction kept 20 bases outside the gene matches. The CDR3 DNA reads TGTGCCAGCCGAATTTCGTGGTGTCTGGGGGGGAATCAAGAGACCCAGTACTTC. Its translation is CASRISWCLGGNQETQYF.

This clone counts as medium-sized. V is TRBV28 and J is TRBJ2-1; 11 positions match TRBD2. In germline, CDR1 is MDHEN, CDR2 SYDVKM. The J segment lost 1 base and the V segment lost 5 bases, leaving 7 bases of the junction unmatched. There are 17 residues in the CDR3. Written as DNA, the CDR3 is TGTGCCAGCAGTCGGCTACGGACTAGCGGGTCCTACAATGAGCAGTTCTTC. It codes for CASSRLRTSGSYNEQFF.

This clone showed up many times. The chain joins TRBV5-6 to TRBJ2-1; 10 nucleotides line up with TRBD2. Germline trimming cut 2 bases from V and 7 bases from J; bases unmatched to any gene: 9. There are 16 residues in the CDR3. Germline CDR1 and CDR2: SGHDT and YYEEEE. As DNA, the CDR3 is TGTGCCAGCAGCTTCCTGGGAGCGGGAGGGCGGAATGAGCAGTTCTTC. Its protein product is CASSFLGAGGRNEQFF.

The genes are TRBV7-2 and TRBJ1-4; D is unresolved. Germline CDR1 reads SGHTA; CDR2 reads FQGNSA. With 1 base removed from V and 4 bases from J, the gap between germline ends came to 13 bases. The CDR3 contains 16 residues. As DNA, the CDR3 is TGTGCCAGCAGCTTAGATTTCACAGCACTTAATGAAAAACTGTTTTTT. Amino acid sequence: CASSLDFTALNEKLFF.

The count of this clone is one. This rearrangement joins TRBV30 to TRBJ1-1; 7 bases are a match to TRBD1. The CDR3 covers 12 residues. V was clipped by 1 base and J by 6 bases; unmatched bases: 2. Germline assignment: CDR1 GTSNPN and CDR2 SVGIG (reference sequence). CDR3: CAWSAGGAEAFF. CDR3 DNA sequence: TGTGCCTGGAGTGCAGGGGGGGCTGAAGCTTTCTTT.

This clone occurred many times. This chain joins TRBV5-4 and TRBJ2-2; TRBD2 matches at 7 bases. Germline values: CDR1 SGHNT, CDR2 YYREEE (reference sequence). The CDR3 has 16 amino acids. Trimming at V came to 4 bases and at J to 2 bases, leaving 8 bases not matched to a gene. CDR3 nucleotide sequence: TGTGCCAGCAGCGGCCCCAGCGGGACCAACACCGGGGAGCTGTTTTTT. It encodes CASSGPSGTNTGELFF.

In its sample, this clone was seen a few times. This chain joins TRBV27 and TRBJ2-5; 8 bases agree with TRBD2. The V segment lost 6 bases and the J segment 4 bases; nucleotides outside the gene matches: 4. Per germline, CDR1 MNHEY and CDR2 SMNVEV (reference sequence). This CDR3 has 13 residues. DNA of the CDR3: TGTGCCAGCAGCTCCGGGACTAGAGAGACCCAGTACTTC. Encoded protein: CASSSGTRETQYF.

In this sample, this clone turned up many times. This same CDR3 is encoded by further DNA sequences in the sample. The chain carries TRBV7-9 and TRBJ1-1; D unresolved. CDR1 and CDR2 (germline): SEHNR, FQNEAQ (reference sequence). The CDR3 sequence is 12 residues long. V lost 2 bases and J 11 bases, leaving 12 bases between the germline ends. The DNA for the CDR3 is TGTGCCAGCAGCTTACGGTCCGAGGCGGCTTTCTTT. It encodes CASSLRSEAAFF.

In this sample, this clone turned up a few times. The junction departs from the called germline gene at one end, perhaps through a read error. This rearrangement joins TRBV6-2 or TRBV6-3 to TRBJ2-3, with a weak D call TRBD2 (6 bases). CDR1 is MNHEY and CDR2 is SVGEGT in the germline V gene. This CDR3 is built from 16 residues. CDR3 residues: CASRPPILAPTDKQYF. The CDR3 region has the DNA TGTGCCAGCAGGCCTCCAATACTAGCACCCACAGATAAGCAGTATTTT.

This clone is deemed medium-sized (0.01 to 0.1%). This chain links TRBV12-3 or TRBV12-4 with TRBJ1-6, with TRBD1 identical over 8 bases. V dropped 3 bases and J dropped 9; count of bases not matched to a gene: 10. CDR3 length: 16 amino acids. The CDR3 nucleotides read TGTGCCAGCAGTTTTCGACAGGGGAAAAAGGGTTCACCCCTCCACTTT. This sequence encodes CASSFRQGKKGSPLHF.

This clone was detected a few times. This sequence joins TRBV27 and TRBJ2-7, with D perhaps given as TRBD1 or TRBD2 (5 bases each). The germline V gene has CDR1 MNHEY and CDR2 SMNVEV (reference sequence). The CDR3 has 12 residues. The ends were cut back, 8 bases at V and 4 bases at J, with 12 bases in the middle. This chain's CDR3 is CASWGPGYEQYF. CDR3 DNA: TGTGCCAGCTGGGGACCCGGGTACGAGCAGTACTTC.

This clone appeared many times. This CDR3 is CSARAVTGLAGPRDTQYF. The CDR3 nucleotides read TGCAGTGCTAGAGCCGTTACCGGACTAGCGGGACCTCGAGATACGCAGTATTTT. The rearrangement joins TRBV20-1 to TRBJ2-3; 12 positions agree with TRBD2. The length of the CDR3 is 18 residues. Trimming took 1 base from V and 5 from J; bases not matched to a gene: 13. Germline V gene data show CDR1 as DFQATT and CDR2 as SNEGSKA (reference sequence).

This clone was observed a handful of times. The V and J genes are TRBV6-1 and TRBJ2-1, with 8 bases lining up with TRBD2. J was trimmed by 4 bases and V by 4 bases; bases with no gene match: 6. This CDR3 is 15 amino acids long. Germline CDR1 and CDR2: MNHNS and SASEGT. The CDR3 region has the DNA TGTGCCAGCAGTGGGACTAGCTGGCCTTACAATGAGCAGTTCTTC. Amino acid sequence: CASSGTSWPYNEQFF.

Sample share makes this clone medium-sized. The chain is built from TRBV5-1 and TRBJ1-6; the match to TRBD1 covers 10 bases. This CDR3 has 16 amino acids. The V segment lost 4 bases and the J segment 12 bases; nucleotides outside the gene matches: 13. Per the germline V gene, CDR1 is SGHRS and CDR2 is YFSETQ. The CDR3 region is CASSLGATGGEKPLHF. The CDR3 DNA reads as TGCGCCAGCAGCCTGGGAGCGACAGGGGGCGAAAAACCCCTCCACTTT.

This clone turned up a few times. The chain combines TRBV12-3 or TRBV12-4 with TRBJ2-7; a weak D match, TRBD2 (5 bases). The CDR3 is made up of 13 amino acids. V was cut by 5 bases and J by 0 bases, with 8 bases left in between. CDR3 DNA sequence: TGTGCCAGCAGTAGTACTAGCTCCTACGAGCAGTACTTC. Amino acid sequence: CASSSTSSYEQYF.

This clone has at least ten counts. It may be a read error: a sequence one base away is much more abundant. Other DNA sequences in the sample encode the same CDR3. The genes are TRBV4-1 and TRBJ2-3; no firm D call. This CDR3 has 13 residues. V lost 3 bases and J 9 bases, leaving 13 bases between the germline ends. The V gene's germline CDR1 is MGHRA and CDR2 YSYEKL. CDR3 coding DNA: TGCGCCAGCAGCCATACTCTGGAAGACACGCAGTATTTT. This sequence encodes CASSHTLEDTQYF.